This passage covers 9 T cell receptor beta chains from one sample sequenced in a study of tumor and adjacent non-tumor tissue in lung cancer. TCRbeta libraries were built with three rounds of nested PCR, modified from ARM-PCR. TCRdb itself ran the multiplex PCR reads through MiXCR, one entry per CDR3 protein. The sample yields tens of thousands of distinct CDR3 sequences, more than 55% seen once. RNA was extracted from bulk tissue without any cell sorting. The normal lung tissue was taken more than 3 cm from the tumor edge. The specimen sequenced was distant non-tumor lung tissue. The origin of the receptors is a man aged 65 to 79 with non-small cell lung cancer.

This clonotype was recorded a few times. This CDR3 is missing its conserved last phenylalanine or tryptophan, likely due to a read error. The chain recombines TRBV11-2 with TRBJ2-1; D uncertain. Germline CDR1 reads SGHAT; CDR2 reads FQNNGV. This CDR3 region has 15 residues. The germline V and J ends were trimmed by 10 bases and 2 bases, with 18 bases remaining between them. DNA for the CDR3: TGTGCCAACACCCCCCTAGGGCGGACCTACAATGAGCAGTTCCTC. Amino acids: CANTPLGRTYNEQFL.

This clonotype rates as medium-sized. The rearrangement uses TRBV6-5 and TRBJ2-7; D remains unclear. V was clipped by 5 bases and J by 2 bases, with 10 bases between them. The germline gives CDR1 MNHEY, CDR2 SVGAGI. The CDR3 loop spans 13 amino acids. The chain's CDR3 is CASSRDRAYEQYF. CDR3 nucleotide sequence: TGTGCCAGCAGTCGTGACCGTGCCTACGAGCAGTACTTC.

This clonotype was counted a few times. A much larger clonotype is one base distant, so this may be a read error. V is TRBV6-1 and J is TRBJ2-5; D might be TRBD2 (5 bases). The CDR3 has 13 residues. Per germline, CDR1 MNHNS and CDR2 SASEGT. CDR3: CASGDYYQETQYF. The DNA for the CDR3 is TGTGCCAGCGGTGACTACTACCAAGAGACCCAGTACTTC.

With regard to this clonotype: A read error may produce the germline difference seen at one junction end. The chain is built from TRBV10-3 and TRBJ1-5; the D is unclear. The CDR3 is made up of 14 amino acids. Germline CDR1 ENHRY, CDR2 SYGVKD. The CDR3 DNA reads as TGTGCCATCAGTGAGTCATCTGGATTTCAGTCCCAGCATTTC. Translating gives CAISESSGFQSQHF.

Comment on this clonotype: A much larger clone differs by one base, so this may be a read error. The chain couples TRBV11-2 to TRBJ2-1; D remains ambiguous. There are 13 residues in the CDR3. Germline V lookup: CDR1 SGHAT, CDR2 FQNNGV. CDR3 nucleotides: TGTGCCAGCAGCAAGCGTTTAGACAATGAGCAGTTGTTC. Translated, it gives CASSKRLDNEQLF.

At least ten counts were recorded for this clonotype. CDR3 protein: CASSLGQGGDEQFF. As DNA, the CDR3 is TGTGCCAGCAGCCTCGGACAAGGGGGCGATGAGCAGTTCTTC. The chain has TRBV2 and TRBJ2-1; 7 nucleotides line up with TRBD1. This CDR3 is 14 amino acids long. Trimming at V came to 6 bases and at J to 8 bases, leaving 10 bases not matched to a gene. Germline V gives CDR1 SNHLY, CDR2 FYNNEI.

With regard to this clonotype: The junction and the germline gene differ at one end; a read error may be behind it. The rearrangement joins TRBV6-1 to TRBJ2-3; 7 bases map to TRBD2. Per the germline V gene, CDR1 is MNHNS and CDR2 is SASEGT. This CDR3 comprises 18 residues. CDR3 in amino acids: CASSEEGGRGRGTDTQFF. Here the CDR3 DNA reads TGTGCCAGTAGTGAAGAGGGAGGGAGAGGACGTGGCACAGATACGCAGTTTTTT.

This clonotype was seen a handful of times. One junction end disagrees with the germline gene, perhaps due to a read error. V usage is TRBV6-1 and J usage is TRBJ2-6; a possible D gene is TRBD1 (5 bases). This CDR3 is 16 amino acids long. The germline CDR1 and CDR2 sequences are MNHNS and SASEGT. The CDR3 nucleotides read TGTGCTAGCAGTGCCGAAGACAGCTCTGGGGCCAACGTCCCGACTTTC. This encodes CASSAEDSSGANVPTF.

This clonotype was seen a few times. The chain joins TRBV28 to TRBJ2-2; the D is unclear. V was cut by 2 bases and J by 4 bases, with 14 bases left in between. Germline loops: CDR1 MDHEN, CDR2 SYDVKM. The CDR3 loop spans 16 amino acids. The CDR3 coding sequence is TGTGCCAGCAGTTTACCCCCCGGCAGTGTCACCGGGGAGCTGTTTTTT. Encoded protein: CASSLPPGSVTGELFF.